The count of the clone carrying this TCR beta chain is one. Germline V gives CDR1 MNHEY, CDR2 SVGAGI. This CDR3 is built from 13 residues. The V and J ends lost 4 bases and 7 bases respectively, with 11 bases between them. The data were obtained in a study of cytomegalovirus exposure and HLA in healthy donors. Study-wide context: Inside one of the first data releases sat around 77 million unique TCRs taken from HLA-typed donors.

60 Vbeta and 13 Jbeta primers were used in PCR. In the original analysis: A later analysis tallied tens of millions of unique TCR beta chains, some 12 million of them shared. TCRdb's copy holds only in-frame clones and misses some; the assay was immunoSEQ multiplex PCR. The V and J calls and clone size were taken over from that table, and D and trimming were inferred from the DNA. The sample holds 160,000 or so clones; approximately 80% are singletons and the top ten take approximately 3.7%. Donors likely had unrecorded immune exposures despite being nominally healthy when sampled. This receptor was taken from a young man in good health and CMV-seropositive. The sample comprised PBMCs. V gene TRBV6-5 combines with J gene TRBJ1-5; D unresolved. CDR3 DNA sequence: TGTGCCAGCAGTTTGAGGTTTAGGCAGCCCCAGCATTTT. Amino acid sequence: CASSLRFRQPQHF.